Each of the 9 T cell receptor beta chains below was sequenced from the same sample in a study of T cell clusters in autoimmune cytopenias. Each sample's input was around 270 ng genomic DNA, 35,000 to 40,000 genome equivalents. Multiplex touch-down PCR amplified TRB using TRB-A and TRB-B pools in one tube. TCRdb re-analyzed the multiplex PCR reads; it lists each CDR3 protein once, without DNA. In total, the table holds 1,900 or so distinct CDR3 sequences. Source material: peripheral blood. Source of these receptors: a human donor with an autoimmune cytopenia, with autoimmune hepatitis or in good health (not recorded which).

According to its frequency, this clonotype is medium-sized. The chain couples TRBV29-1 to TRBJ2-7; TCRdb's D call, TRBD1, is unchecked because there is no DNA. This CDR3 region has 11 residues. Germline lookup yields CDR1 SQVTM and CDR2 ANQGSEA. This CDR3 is CSVEAGFGQYF.

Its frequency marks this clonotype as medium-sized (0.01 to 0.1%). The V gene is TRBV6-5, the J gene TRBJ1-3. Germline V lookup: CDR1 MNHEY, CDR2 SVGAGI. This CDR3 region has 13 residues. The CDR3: CASSSSSGNTIYF.

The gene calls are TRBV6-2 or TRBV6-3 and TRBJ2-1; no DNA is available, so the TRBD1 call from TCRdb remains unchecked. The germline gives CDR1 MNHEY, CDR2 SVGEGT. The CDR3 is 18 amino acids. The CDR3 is CASSYQDSLGGFNNEQFF.

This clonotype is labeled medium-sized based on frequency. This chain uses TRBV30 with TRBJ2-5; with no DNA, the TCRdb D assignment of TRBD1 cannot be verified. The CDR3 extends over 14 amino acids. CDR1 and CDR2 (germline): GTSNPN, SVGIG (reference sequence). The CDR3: CAWSTGQGGWTQYF. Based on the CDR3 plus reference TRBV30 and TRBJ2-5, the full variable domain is SQTIHQWPATLVQPVGSPLSLECTVEGTSNPNLYWYRQAAGRGLQLLFYSVGIGQISSEVPQNLSASRPQDRQFILSSKKLLLSDSGFYLCAWSTGQGGWTQYFGPGTRLLVL.

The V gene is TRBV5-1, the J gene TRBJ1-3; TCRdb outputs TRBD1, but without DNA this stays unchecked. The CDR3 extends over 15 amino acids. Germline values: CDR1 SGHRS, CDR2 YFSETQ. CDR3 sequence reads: CASSSGGFSGNTIYF.

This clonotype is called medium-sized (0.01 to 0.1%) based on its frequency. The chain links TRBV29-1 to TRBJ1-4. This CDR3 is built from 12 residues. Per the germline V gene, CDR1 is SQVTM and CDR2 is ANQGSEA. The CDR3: CSVGGSLEKLFF.

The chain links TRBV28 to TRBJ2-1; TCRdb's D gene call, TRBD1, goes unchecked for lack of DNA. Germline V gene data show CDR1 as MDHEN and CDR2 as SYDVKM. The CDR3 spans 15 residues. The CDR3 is CASRRDRGFLREQFF.

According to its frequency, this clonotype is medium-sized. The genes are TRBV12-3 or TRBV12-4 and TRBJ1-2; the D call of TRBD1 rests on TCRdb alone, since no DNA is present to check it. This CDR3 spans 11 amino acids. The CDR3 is CASLGGPGYTF.

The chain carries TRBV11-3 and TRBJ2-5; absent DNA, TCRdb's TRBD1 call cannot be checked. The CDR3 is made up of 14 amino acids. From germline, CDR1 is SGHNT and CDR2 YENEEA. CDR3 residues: CVSRGQGGTYEQYF.